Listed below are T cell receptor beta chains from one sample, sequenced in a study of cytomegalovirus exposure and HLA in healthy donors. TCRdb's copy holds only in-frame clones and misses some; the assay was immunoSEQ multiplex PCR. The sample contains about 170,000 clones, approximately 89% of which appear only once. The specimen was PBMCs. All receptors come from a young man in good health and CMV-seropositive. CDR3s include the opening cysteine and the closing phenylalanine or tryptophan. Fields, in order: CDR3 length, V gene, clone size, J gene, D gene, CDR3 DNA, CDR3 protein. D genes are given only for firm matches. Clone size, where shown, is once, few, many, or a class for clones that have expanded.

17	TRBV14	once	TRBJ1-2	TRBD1	TGTGCCAGCAGCCAACACCGGGACAGCCCCCTTCTATCGAGCTACACCTTC	CASSQHRDSPLLSSYTF
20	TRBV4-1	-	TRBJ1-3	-	TGCGCCAGCAGCCAAGATTCATTTTTGTTGGGACACCGCTCGGGAAACACCATATATTTT	CASSQDSFLLGHRSGNTIYF
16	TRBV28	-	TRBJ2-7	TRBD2	TGTGCCAGCACACCAGGGGGACTAGCGGGAGCCTACGAGCAGTACTTC	CASTPGGLAGAYEQYF
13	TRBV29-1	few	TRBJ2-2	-	TGCAGCGCGGGACAAACGAACACCGGGGAGCTGTTTTTT	CSAGQTNTGELFF
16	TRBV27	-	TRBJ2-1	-	TGTGCCAGCAGTTTATCCCCTAGCGCCGGCTACAATGAGCAGTTCTTC	CASSLSPSAGYNEQFF
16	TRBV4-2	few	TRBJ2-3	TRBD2	TGTGCCAGCAGCACGACTAGCGGGAGGGCCACAGATACGCAGTATTTT	CASSTTSGRATDTQYF
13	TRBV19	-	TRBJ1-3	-	TGTGCCAGTAGTCCGGCGTGGAGGAACACCATATATTTT	CASSPAWRNTIYF
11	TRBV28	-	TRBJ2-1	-	TGTGCCACCCAAACACACAATGAGCAGTTCTTC	CATQTHNEQFF
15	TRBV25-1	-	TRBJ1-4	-	TGTGCCAGCACCGAAGGACACGGTTCACTGGAAAAACTGTTTTTT	CASTEGHGSLEKLFF
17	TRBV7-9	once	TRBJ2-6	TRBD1	TGTGCCAGCAGCTCGGGACAGGGTATTTCTGGGGCCAACGTCCTGACTTTC	CASSSGQGISGANVLTF
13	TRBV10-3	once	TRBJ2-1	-	TGTGCCATCAGTGAGCCCCTGGGAGCTGAGCAGTTCTTC	CAISEPLGAEQFF
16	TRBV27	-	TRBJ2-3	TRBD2	TGTGCCAGCAGTTTAGGAGCGGGAGGGCCGACAGATACGCAGTATTTT	CASSLGAGGPTDTQYF
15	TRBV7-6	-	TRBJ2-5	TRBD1	TGTGCCAGCAGCACCCGGACAGGCGACCAAGAGACCCAGTACTTC	CASSTRTGDQETQYF
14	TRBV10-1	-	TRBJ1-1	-	TGCGCCAGCAGTGCACGGGTCGGGAACACTGAAGCTTTCTTT	CASSARVGNTEAFF
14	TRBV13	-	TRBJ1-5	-	TGTGCCAGCAGCTTACAGGGTCACAATCAGCCCCAGCATTTT	CASSLQGHNQPQHF
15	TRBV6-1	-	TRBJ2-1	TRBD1	TGTGCCTCAGCATTGCGGAACAGGGGGCGGAATGAGCAGTTCTTC	CASALRNRGRNEQFF
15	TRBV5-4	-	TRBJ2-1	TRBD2	TGTGCCAGCAGCCCGACTAGCGGGAGGGCCTTTGAGCAGTTCTTC	CASSPTSGRAFEQFF
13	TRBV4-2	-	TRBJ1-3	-	TGTGCCAGCAGCCCACCGGCTGGAAACACCATATATTTT	CASSPPAGNTIYF
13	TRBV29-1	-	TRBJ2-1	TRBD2	TGCAGCACACCGGGAGGATACTACAATGAGCAGTTCTTC	CSTPGGYYNEQFF
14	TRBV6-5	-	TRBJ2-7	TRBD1	TGTGCCAGCAGTTACGGAAGGGGACAGTACGAGCAGTACTTC	CASSYGRGQYEQYF
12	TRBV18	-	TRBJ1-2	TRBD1	TGTGCCAGCTCCAGGACAGGGGATGGCTACACCTTC	CASSRTGDGYTF
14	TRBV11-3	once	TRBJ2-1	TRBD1	TGTGCCAGCAGCTTACAAGGGACAGACAATGAGCAGTTCTTC	CASSLQGTDNEQFF
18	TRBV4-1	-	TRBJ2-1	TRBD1	TGCGCCAGCAGCCAAGGAGGCACCCGGGACAGGCATTACAATGAGCAGTTCTTC	CASSQGGTRDRHYNEQFF
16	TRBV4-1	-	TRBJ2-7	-	TGCGCCAGCAGCCAAGAAGCCACGTTTAGCTCCTACGAGCAGTACTTC	CASSQEATFSSYEQYF
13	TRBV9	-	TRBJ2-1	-	TGTGCCAGCAGCGGAAACACACACAATGAGCAGTTCTTC	CASSGNTHNEQFF
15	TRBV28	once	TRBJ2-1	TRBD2	TGTGCCAGCAGGCCTCGGGCGGGAGCCCCCAATGAGCAGTTCTTC	CASRPRAGAPNEQFF